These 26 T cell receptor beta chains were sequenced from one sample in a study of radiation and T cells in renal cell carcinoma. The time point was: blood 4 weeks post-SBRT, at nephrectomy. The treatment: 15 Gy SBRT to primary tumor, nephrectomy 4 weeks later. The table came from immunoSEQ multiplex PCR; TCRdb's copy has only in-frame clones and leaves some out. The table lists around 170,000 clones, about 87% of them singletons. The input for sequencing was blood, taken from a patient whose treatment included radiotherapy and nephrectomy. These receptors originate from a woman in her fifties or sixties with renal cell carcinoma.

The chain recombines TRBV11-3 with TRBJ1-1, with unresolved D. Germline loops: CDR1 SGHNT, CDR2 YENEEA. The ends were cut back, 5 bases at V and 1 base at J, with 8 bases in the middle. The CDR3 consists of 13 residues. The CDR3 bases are TGTGCCAGCAGCAAAACCAGGAACACTGAAGCTTTCTTT. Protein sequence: CASSKTRNTEAFF.

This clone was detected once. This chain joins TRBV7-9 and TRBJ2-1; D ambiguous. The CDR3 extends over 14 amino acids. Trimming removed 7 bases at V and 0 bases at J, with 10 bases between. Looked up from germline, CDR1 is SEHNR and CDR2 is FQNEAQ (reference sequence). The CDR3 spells CASTRLSSYNEQFF. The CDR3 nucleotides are TGTGCCAGCACCCGGTTGAGCTCCTACAATGAGCAGTTCTTC.

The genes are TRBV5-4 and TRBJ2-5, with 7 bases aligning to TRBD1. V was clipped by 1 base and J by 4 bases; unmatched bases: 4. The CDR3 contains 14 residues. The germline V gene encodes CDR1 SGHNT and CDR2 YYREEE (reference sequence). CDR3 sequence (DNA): TGTGCCAGCAGCTTGACAGGGGAACGAGAGACCCAGTACTTC. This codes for CASSLTGERETQYF.

CDR3 coding DNA: TGTGCCAGCAGCCCCAGGCTCTTTGACTATGGCTACACCTTC. Translated: CASSPRLFDYGYTF. The chain carries TRBV7-8 and TRBJ1-2; D is ambiguous. The CDR3 runs to 14 residues. V was shortened by 5 bases and J by 3 bases, with 13 bases between the two germline ends. Germline loops: CDR1 SGHVS, CDR2 FQNEAQ. The full variable domain, its missing parts supplied by reference TRBV7-8 and TRBJ1-2, is GAGVSQSPRYKVAKRGQDVALRCDPISGHVSLFWYQQALGQGPEFLTYFQNEAQLDKSGLPSDRFFAERPEGSVSTLKIQRTQQEDSAVYLCASSPRLFDYGYTFGSGTRLTVV.

CDR3 nucleotides: TGTGCCAGCAGCCCCGCAGGGGGGGGAATCAATGAGCAGTTCTTC. Its translation: CASSPAGGGINEQFF. The chain combines TRBV7-3 with TRBJ2-1; D may be TRBD1 or TRBD2 (7 bases each). This CDR3 spans 15 amino acids. V was shortened by 5 bases and J by 6 bases, with 17 bases between the two germline ends. The germline V gene has CDR1 SGHTA and CDR2 FQGTGA.

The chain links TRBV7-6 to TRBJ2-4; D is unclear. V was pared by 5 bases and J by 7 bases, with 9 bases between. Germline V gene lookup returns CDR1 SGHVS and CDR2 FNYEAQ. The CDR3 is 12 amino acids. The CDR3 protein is CASSLSGNIQYF. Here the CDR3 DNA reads TGTGCCAGCAGCCTAAGTGGCAACATTCAGTACTTC. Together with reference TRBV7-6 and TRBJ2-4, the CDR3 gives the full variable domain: GAGVSQSPRYKVTKRGQDVALRCDPISGHVSLYWYRQALGQGPEFLTYFNYEAQQDKSGLPNDRFSAERPEGSISTLTIQRTEQRDSAMYRCASSLSGNIQYFGAGTRLSVL.

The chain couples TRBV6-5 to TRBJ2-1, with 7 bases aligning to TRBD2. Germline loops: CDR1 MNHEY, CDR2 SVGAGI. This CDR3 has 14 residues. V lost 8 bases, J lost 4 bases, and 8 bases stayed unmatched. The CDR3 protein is CASRSRGDYNEQFF. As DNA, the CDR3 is TGTGCCAGCCGTTCCCGGGGGGATTACAATGAGCAGTTCTTC.

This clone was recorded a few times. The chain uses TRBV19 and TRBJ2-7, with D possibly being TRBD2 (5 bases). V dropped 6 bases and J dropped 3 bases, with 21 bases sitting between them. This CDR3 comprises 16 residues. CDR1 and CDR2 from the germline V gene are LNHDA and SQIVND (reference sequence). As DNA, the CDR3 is TGTGCCAGTAGCGCACCCCTCCGGGGAAAGAGCTACGAGCAGTACTTC. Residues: CASSAPLRGKSYEQYF.

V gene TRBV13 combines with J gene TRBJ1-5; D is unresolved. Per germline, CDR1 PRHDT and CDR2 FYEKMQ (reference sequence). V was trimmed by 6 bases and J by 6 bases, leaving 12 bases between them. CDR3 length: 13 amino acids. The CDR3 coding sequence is TGTGCCAGCAGTTTTGGCGGAGGTCAGCCCCAGCATTTT. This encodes CASSFGGGQPQHF.

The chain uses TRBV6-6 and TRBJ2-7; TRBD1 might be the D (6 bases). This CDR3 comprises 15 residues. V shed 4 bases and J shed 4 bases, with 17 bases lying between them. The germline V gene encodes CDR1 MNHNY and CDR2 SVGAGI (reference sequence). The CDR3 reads CASSSGDSGDYEQYF. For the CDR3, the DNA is TGTGCCAGCAGTTCAGGGGATTCAGGTGATTACGAGCAGTACTTC.

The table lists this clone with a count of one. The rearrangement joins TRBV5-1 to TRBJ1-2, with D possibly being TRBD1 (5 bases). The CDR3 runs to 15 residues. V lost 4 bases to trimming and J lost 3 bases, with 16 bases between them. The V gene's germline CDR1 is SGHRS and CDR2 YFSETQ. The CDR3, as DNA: TGCGCCAGCAGCCCCGGGGCAGGGAAGGACTATGGCTACACCTTC. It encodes CASSPGAGKDYGYTF.

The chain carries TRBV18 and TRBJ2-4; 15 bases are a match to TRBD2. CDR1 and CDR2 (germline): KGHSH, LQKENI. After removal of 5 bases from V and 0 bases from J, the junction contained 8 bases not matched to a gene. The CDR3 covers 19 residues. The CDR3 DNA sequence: TGTGCCAGCTCATCTCTCGGACTAGCGGGGGGGCGAGCCAAAAACATTCAGTACTTC. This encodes CASSSLGLAGGRAKNIQYF.

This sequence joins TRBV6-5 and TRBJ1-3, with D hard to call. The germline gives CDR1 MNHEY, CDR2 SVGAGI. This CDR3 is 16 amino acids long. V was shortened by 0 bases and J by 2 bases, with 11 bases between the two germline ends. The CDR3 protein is CASSYSSEPTGNTIYF. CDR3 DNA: TGTGCCAGCAGTTACTCTTCGGAGCCGACTGGAAACACCATATATTTT.

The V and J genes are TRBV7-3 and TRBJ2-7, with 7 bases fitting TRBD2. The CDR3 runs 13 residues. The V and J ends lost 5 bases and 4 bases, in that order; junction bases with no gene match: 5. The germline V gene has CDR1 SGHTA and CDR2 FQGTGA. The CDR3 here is CASSEGEGYEQYF. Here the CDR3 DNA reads TGTGCCAGCAGCGAAGGGGAGGGATACGAGCAGTACTTC.

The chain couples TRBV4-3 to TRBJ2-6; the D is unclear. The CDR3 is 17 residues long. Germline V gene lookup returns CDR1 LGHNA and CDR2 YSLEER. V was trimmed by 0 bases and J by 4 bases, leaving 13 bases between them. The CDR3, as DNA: TGCGCCAGCAGCCAAGATCTTGGGCAGCCCGGGGCCAACGTCCTGACTTTC. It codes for CASSQDLGQPGANVLTF.

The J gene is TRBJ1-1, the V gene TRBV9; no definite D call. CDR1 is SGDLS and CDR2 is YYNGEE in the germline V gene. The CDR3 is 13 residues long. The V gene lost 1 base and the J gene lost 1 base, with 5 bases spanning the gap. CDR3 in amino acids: CASSVRGNTEAFF. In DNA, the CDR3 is TGTGCCAGCAGCGTACGAGGGAACACTGAAGCTTTCTTT.

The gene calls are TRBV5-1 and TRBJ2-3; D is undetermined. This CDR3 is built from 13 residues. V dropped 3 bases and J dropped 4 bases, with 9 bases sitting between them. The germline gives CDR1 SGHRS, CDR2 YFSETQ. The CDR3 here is CASSWALADTQYF. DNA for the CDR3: TGCGCCAGCAGCTGGGCTCTCGCAGATACGCAGTATTTT.

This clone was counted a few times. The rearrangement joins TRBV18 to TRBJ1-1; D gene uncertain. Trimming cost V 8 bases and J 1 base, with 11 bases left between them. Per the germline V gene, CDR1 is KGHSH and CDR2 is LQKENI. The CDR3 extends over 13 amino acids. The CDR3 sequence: CASVVTRNTEAFF. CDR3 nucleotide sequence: TGTGCCAGCGTTGTGACCCGGAACACTGAAGCTTTCTTT. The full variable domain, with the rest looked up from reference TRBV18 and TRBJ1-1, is NAGVMQNPRHLVRRRGQEARLRCSPMKGHSHVYWYRQLPEEGLKFMVYLQKENIIDESGMPKERFSAEFPKEGPSILRIQQVVRGDSAAYFCASVVTRNTEAFFGQGTRLTVV.

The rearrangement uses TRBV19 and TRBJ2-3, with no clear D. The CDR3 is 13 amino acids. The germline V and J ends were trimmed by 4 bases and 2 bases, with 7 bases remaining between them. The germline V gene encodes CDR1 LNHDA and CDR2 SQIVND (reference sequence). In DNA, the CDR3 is TGTGCCAGTAGTAACAGCGACACAGATACGCAGTATTTT. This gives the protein CASSNSDTDTQYF.

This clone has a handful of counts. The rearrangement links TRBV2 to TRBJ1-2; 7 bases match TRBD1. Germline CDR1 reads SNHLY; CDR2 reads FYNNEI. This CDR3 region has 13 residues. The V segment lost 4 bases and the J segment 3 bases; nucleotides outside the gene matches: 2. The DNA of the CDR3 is TGTGCCAGCAGTGTCGACAGGGACTATGGCTACACCTTC. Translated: CASSVDRDYGYTF.

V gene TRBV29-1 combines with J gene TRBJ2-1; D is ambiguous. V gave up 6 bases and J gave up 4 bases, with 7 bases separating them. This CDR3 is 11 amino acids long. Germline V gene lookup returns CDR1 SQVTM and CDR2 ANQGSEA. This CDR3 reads CSVSVYNEQFF. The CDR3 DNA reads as TGCAGCGTCAGCGTATACAATGAGCAGTTCTTC.

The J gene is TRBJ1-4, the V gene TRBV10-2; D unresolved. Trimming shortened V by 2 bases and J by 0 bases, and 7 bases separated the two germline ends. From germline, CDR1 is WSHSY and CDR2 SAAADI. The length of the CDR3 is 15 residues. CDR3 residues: CASSEVYATNEKLFF. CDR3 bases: TGCGCCAGCAGTGAGGTTTATGCAACTAATGAAAAACTGTTTTTT.

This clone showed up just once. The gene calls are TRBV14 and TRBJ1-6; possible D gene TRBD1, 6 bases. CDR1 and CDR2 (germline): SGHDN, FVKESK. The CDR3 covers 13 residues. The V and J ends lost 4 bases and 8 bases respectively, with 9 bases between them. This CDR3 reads CASSLRTDSPLHF. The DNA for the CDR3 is TGTGCCAGCAGCCTCCGGACAGATTCACCCCTCCACTTT.

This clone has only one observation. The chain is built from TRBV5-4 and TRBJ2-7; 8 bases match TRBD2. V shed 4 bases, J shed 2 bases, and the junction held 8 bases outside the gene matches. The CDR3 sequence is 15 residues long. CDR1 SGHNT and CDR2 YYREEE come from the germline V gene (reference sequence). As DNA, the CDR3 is TGTGCCAGCAGCCCCCTAGGCGGGGGGCCCTACGAGCAGTACTTC. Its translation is CASSPLGGGPYEQYF.

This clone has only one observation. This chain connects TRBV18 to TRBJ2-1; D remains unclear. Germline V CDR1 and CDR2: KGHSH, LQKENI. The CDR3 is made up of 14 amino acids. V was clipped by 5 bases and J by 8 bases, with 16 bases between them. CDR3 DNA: TGTGCCAGCTCAATCGATCAGCTCACCCATGAGCAGTTCTTC. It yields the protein CASSIDQLTHEQFF.

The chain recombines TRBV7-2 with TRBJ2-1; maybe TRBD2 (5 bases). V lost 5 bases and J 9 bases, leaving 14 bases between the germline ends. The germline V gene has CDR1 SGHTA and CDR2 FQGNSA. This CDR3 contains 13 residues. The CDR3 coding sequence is TGTGCCAGCAGCGTCGACCCCGCGGGTGAGCAGTTCTTC. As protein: CASSVDPAGEQFF.